The T cell receptor (beta chain) under discussion was sequenced for a study of T cell changes during pregnancy in multiple sclerosis. The CDR3 spans 12 residues. V was cut by 5 bases and J by 4 bases, with 8 bases left in between. In germline, CDR1 is SGHAT, CDR2 FQNNGV. Generated by immunoSEQ multiplex PCR, the TCRdb table keeps only in-frame clones and is missing some. This table holds approximately 37,000 clones, around 94% found once. Sequencing used peripheral blood, obtained in the third trimester of pregnancy. The rearrangement joins TRBV11-2 to TRBJ1-2; D not resolved. The origin of this receptor is a female donor with multiple sclerosis, enrolled in a pregnancy study. CDR3 in DNA: TGTGCCAGCAGCCCCCTGAGCTATGGCTACACCTTC. It specifies CASSPLSYGYTF.